This T cell receptor (beta chain) appears in the sequencing data of a study of cytomegalovirus exposure and HLA in healthy donors. Turning to the study itself: Most genotyped donors, 65% to 85% of around 370, had Caucasian-associated genetic ancestry.

The CDR3 has 14 amino acids. CDR1 SGHNT and CDR2 YYREEE come from the germline V gene (reference sequence). Trimming took 4 bases from V and 4 from J; bases not matched to a gene: 4. The study ran its PCR with 60 Vbeta and 13 Jbeta primers. Sequencing used immunoSEQ multiplex PCR; TCRdb keeps in-frame clones, though not all of them. The table records 90,000 to 110,000 clones, 76% of them present only once. This chain joins TRBV5-4 and TRBJ2-5; 10 bases agree with TRBD2. This receptor was identified in a middle-aged man in good health and CMV-seropositive. Sequenced material: PBMCs. The CDR3 DNA is TGTGCCAGCAGCCGAGCGGGGGGGCCAGAGACCCAGTACTTC. This sequence encodes CASSRAGGPETQYF.